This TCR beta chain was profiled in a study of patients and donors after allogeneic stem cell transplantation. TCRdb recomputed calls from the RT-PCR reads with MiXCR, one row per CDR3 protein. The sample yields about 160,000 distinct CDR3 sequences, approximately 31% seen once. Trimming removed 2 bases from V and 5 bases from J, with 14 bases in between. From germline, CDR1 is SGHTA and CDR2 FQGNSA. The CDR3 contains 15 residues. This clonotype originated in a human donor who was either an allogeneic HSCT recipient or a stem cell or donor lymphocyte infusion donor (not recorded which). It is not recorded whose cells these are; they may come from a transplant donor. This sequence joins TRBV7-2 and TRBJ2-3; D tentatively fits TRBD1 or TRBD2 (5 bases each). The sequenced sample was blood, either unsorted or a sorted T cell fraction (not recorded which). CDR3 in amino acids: CASSLYEGRVDTQYF. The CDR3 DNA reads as TGTGCCAGCAGCTTATACGAGGGGCGAGTAGATACGCAGTATTTT.